This T cell receptor (beta chain) was obtained from a study of blood T cells in healthy people across ages. The wider study: Template switching captured about one barcoded beta molecule per two T cells.

Whole-study results and caveats: Greater diversity and more naive CD4+ cells were seen in long-lived donors than in aged donors.

This clonotype was detected only a few times. Its matching antigen is unknown. With a J-beta primer mix and a sample-barcoded 5' primer, a second PCR ran about 7 to 11 cycles. MiXCR, run by TCRdb on the 5' RACE reads, gives a single entry per CDR3 protein. The sample contains about 560,000 distinct CDR3 sequences, roughly a quarter of which appear only once. V dropped 6 bases and J dropped 4 bases, with 21 bases sitting between them. The CDR3 consists of 15 residues. CDR1 is SQVTM and CDR2 is ANQGSEA in the germline V gene. This sample also belongs to another study, concerning T cells of mothers and their children.

The sequencing sample was made of blood. The chain joins TRBV29-1 to TRBJ2-5, with D tentatively TRBD1 or TRBD2 (6 bases each). The clonotype was recovered from a boy aged 2 to 10 in good health. The CDR3: CSVSKGGGFRETQYF. For the CDR3, the DNA is TGCAGCGTCTCTAAGGGGGGCGGGTTCCGAGAGACCCAGTACTTC.